Ten or more counts support the clone carrying this T cell receptor (beta chain). The target antigen is unknown. The assay was immunoSEQ multiplex PCR, and TCRdb's table has in-frame clones only and misses some. Of about 40,000 clones listed, 69% were seen once; the top ten hold 13% to 15%. Every one of the patients relapsed after autologous stem cell transplantation (brentuximab vedotin exposure was variable). This entry comes from a study of PD-1 blockade in classical Hodgkin lymphoma. Study results and limitations: CD4+ but not CD8+ TCR diversity rose significantly by C4D1. It was reported that newly diagnosed patients had less baseline TCR diversity than healthy donors.

V lost 10 bases, J lost 0 bases, and 9 bases lay in between. The CDR3 length is 13 residues. CDR1 is SNHLY and CDR2 is FYNNEI in the germline V gene. The TCR originated in a human donor with classical Hodgkin lymphoma. V gene TRBV2 combines with J gene TRBJ2-2, with a possible D match to TRBD1 (5 bases). This sample comprised peripheral blood mononuclear cells (PBMCs), obtained before the second cycle of nivolumab. The CDR3 sequence: CATRTTNTGELFF. The CDR3 DNA reads TGTGCCACCCGGACAACGAACACCGGGGAGCTGTTTTTT.